The 5 T cell receptor beta chains below all came from one sample that was sequenced in a study of immune evolution from preneoplasia to lung adenocarcinoma. The table came from immunoSEQ multiplex PCR; TCRdb's copy has only in-frame clones and leaves some out. Here the sample spans about 14,000 clones, around 84% being singletons. Sequenced: FFPE minimally invasive lung adenocarcinoma tissue. The receptor set was obtained from a person in their sixties or seventies with lung adenocarcinoma.

CDR3 nucleotide sequence: TGTGCCAGTAGTAAGGACAGAAACACAGATACGCAGTATTTT. It translates to CASSKDRNTDTQYF. J is TRBJ2-3 and V is TRBV19; D is possibly TRBD1 (6 bases). The CDR3 spans 14 residues. Germline assignment: CDR1 LNHDA and CDR2 SQIVND (reference sequence). V lost 4 bases, J lost 2 bases, and 10 bases lay in between. The full variable domain, completed using reference TRBV19 and TRBJ2-3, is DGGITQSPKYLFRKEGQNVTLSCEQNLNHDAMYWYRQDPGQGLRLIYYSQIVNDFQKGDIAEGYSVSREKKESFPLTVTSAQKNPTAFYLCASSKDRNTDTQYFGPGTRLTVL.

The chain links TRBV6-1 to TRBJ1-1; D gene ambiguous. Trimming took 7 bases from V and 6 from J, leaving 15 bases between them. This CDR3 has 13 amino acids. Germline V CDR1 and CDR2: MNHNS, SASEGT. The CDR3 sequence: CASTADGPAEAFF. DNA of the CDR3: TGTGCCAGCACCGCAGACGGTCCAGCTGAAGCTTTCTTT.

The chain recombines TRBV28 with TRBJ2-5; possibly TRBD1 for D (6 bases). The CDR3 runs 15 residues. Trimming took off 2 bases at V and 5 bases at J, with 15 bases between the two ends. The germline V gene has CDR1 MDHEN and CDR2 SYDVKM. CDR3 sequence reads: CASSLPTSQGETQYF. CDR3 coding DNA: TGTGCCAGCAGTTTACCGACAAGCCAGGGGGAGACCCAGTACTTC.

The V and J genes are TRBV7-9 and TRBJ2-2; 7 bases align to TRBD1. Looked up from germline, CDR1 is SEHNR and CDR2 is FQNEAQ (reference sequence). Trimming at V came to 7 bases and at J to 2 bases, leaving 10 bases not matched to a gene. CDR3 length: 16 residues. The CDR3 here is CASNLLGQANTGELFF. The CDR3 bases are TGTGCCAGCAACCTACTAGGACAGGCCAACACCGGGGAGCTGTTTTTT.

The V and J genes are TRBV30 and TRBJ1-1, with D tentatively TRBD1 (5 bases). V lost 5 bases and J 6 bases, leaving 13 bases between the germline ends. The CDR3 consists of 12 residues. CDR1 is GTSNPN and CDR2 is SVGIG in the germline V gene (reference sequence). The DNA of the CDR3 is TGTGCCTGGGCGAACGGGGCGCCTGAAGCTTTCTTT. Amino acids: CAWANGAPEAFF.